This T cell receptor beta chain was found in a study of blood T cell dynamics during melanoma immunotherapy. Time point defined: pre-treatment baseline. Assay: immunoSEQ multiplex PCR; the TCRdb copy retains only in-frame clones and omits some. The profile shows some 13,000 clones, about 92% of them singletons. This CDR3 is built from 14 residues. Germline V CDR1 and CDR2: SNHLY, FYNNEI. Deletions cut 3 bases from V and 1 base from J, with 9 bases between. This sample comprised effector memory CD8+ T cells from blood, obtained from a patient treated with checkpoint blockade. This rearrangement joins TRBV2 to TRBJ1-1; D ambiguous. This TCR derives from a human donor with melanoma. CDR3 sequence reads: CASSDPGKNTEAFF. The DNA for the CDR3 is TGTGCCAGCAGTGACCCGGGCAAGAACACTGAAGCTTTCTTT.